Detailed here is one TCR beta chain. The data stem from a study of blood T cell repertoires in COVID-19. Study-wide background: T cells, B-cell-depleted T cells, or PBMCs supplied cDNA or gDNA.

The V gene lost 1 base and the J gene lost 10 bases, with 8 bases spanning the gap. The V gene's germline CDR1 is MNHNS and CDR2 SASEGT. The CDR3 consists of 12 residues. The data were produced by immunoSEQ multiplex PCR, yet TCRdb's version contains in-frame clones alone and is incomplete. The sample yields roughly 250,000 clones, about nine tenths seen once. The clonotype comes from a woman in her forties with acute or convalescent COVID-19. This sequence joins TRBV6-1 and TRBJ1-5; no clear D. The specimen was peripheral blood. CDR3 nucleotide sequence: TGTGCCAGCAGTGAAGGGCCAGTACCCCAGCATTTT. Its protein product is CASSEGPVPQHF.